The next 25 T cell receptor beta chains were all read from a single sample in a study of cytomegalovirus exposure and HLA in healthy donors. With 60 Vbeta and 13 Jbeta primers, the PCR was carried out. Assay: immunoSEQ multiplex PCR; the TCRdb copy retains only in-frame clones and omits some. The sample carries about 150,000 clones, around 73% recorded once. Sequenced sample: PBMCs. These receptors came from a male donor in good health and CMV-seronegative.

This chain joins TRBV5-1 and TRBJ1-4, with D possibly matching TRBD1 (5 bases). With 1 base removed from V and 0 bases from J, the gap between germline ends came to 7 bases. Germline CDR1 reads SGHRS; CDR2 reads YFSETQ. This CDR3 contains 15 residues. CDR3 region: CASSLRGPTNEKLFF. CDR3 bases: TGCGCCAGCAGCTTGAGGGGCCCAACTAATGAAAAACTGTTTTTT.

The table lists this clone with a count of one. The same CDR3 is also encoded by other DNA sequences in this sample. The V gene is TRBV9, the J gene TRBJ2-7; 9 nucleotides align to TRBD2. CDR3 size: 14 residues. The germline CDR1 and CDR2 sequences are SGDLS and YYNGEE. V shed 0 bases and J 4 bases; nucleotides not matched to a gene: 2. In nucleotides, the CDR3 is TGTGCCAGCAGCGTAGATAGCGGGGGTTACGAGCAGTACTTC. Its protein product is CASSVDSGGYEQYF.

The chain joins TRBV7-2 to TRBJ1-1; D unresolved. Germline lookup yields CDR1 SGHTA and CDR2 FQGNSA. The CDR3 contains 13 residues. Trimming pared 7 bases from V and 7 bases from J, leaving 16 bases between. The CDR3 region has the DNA TGTGCCAGCACCACGTCCTTGGCAAATGAAGCTTTCTTT. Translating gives CASTTSLANEAFF.

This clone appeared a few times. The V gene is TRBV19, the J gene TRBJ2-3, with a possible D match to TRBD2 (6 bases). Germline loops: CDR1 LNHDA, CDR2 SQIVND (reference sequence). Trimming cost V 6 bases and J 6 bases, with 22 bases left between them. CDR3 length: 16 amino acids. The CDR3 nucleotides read TGTGCCAGTAGCCGATCGAGCGGGCGGGGTCGGGATACGCAGTATTTT. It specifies CASSRSSGRGRDTQYF.

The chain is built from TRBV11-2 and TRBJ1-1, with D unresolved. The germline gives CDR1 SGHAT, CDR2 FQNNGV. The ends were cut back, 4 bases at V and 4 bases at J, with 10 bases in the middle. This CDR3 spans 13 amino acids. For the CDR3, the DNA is TGTGCCAGCAGCTCACCGAGGTTCACTGAAGCTTTCTTT. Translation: CASSSPRFTEAFF.

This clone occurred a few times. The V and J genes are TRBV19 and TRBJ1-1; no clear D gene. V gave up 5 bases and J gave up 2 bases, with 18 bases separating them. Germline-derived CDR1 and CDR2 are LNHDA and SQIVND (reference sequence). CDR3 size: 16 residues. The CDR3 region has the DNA TGTGCCAGTAGTCCCCCCCGCCCGGGGAGCAACACTGAAGCTTTCTTT. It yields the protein CASSPPRPGSNTEAFF.

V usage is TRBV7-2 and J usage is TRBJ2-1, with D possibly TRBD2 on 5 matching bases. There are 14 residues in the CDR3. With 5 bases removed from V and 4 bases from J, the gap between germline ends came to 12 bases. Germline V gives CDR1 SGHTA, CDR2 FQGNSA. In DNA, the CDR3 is TGTGCCAGCAGCGGGAGTGGGGTTTACAATGAGCAGTTCTTC. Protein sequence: CASSGSGVYNEQFF.

This CDR3 reads CASSLVDRQNYGYTF. The CDR3 coding sequence is TGCGCCAGCAGCTTGGTAGACAGGCAAAACTATGGCTACACCTTC. The V gene is TRBV5-1, the J gene TRBJ1-2; possible D gene TRBD1, 6 bases. Germline lookup yields CDR1 SGHRS and CDR2 YFSETQ. The CDR3 is 15 amino acids. Trimming pared 0 bases from V and 2 bases from J, leaving 11 bases between.

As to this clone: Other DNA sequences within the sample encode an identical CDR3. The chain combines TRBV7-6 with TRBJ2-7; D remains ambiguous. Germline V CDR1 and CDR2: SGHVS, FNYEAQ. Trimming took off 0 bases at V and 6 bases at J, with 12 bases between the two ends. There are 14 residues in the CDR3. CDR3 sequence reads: CASSLAAYLPEQYF. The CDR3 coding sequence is TGTGCCAGCAGCTTAGCCGCCTACCTACCCGAGCAGTACTTC.

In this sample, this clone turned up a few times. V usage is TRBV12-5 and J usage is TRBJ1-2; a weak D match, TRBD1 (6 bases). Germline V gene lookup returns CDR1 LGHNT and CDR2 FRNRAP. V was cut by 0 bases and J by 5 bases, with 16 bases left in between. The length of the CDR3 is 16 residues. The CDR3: CASGLVQGPVRYGYTF. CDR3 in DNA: TGTGCTAGTGGTTTGGTACAGGGCCCGGTGAGGTATGGCTACACCTTC.

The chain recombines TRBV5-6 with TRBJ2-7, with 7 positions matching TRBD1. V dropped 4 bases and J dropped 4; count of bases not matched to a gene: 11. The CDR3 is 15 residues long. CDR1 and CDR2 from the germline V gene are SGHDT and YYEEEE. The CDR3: CASSPQGQPLYEQYF. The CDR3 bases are TGTGCCAGCAGCCCCCAGGGACAGCCTTTATACGAGCAGTACTTC.

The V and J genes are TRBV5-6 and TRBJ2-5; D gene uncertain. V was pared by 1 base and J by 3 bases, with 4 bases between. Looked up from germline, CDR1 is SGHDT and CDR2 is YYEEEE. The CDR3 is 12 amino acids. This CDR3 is CASSLIEETQYF. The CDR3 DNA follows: TGTGCCAGCAGCTTGATAGAAGAGACCCAGTACTTC. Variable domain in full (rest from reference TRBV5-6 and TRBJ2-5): DAGVTQSPTHLIKTRGQQVTLRCSPKSGHDTVSWYQQALGQGPQFIFQYYEEEERQRGNFPDRFSGHQFPNYSSELNVNALLLGDSALYLCASSLIEETQYFGPGTRLLVL.

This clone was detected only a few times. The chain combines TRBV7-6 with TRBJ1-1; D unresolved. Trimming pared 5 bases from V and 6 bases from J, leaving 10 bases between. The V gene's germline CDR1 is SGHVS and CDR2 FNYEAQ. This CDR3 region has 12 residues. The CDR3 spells CASSLDSAEAFF. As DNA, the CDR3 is TGTGCCAGCAGCCTAGATAGCGCTGAAGCTTTCTTT.

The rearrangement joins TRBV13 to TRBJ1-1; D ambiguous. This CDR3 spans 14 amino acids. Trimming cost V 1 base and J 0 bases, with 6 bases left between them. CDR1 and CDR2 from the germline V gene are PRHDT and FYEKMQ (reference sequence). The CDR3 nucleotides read TGTGCCAGCAGCTTAGATTATCTGAACACTGAAGCTTTCTTT. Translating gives CASSLDYLNTEAFF. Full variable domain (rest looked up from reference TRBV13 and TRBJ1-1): AAGVIQSPRHLIKEKRETATLKCYPIPRHDTVYWYQQGPGQDPQFLISFYEKMQSDKGSIPDRFSAQQFSDYHSELNMSSLELGDSALYFCASSLDYLNTEAFFGQGTRLTVV.

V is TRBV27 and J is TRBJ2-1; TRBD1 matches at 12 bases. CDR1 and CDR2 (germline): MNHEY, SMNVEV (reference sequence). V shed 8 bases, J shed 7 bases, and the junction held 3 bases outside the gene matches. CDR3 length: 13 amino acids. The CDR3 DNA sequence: TGTGCCAGCGGGGACAGGGGGCGGAATGAGCAGTTCTTC. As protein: CASGDRGRNEQFF.

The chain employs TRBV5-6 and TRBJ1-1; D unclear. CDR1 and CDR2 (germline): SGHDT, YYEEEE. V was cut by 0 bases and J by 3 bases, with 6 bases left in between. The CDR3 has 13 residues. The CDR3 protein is CASSLGAYTEAFF. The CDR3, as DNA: TGTGCCAGCAGCTTGGGGGCGTACACTGAAGCTTTCTTT. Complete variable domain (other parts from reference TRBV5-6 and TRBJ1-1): DAGVTQSPTHLIKTRGQQVTLRCSPKSGHDTVSWYQQALGQGPQFIFQYYEEEERQRGNFPDRFSGHQFPNYSSELNVNALLLGDSALYLCASSLGAYTEAFFGQGTRLTVV.

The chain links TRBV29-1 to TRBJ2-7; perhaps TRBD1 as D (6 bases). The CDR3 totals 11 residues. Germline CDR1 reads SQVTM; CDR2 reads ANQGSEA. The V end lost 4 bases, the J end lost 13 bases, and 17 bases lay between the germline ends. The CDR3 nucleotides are TGCAGCGTTGTGACCGGACAGATGAGTTACTTC. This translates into CSVVTGQMSYF.

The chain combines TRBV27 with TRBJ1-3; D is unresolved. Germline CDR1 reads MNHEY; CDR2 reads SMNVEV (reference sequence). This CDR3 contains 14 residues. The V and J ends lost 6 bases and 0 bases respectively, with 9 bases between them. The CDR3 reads CASRPSYSGNTIYF. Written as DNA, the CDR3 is TGTGCCAGCAGACCGAGCTACTCTGGAAACACCATATATTTT.

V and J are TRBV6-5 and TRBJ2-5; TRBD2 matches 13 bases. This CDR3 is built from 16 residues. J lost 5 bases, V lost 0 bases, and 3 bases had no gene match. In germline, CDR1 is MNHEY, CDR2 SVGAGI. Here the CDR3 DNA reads TGTGCCAGCAGTTACTCGGGACTAGCGGGACGGGAGACCCAGTACTTC. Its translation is CASSYSGLAGRETQYF.

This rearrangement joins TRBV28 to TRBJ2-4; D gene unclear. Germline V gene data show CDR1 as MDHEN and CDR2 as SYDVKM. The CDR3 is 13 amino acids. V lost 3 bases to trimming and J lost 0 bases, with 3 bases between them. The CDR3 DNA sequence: TGTGCCAGCAGTTTCGTAGCCAAAAACATTCAGTACTTC. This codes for CASSFVAKNIQYF. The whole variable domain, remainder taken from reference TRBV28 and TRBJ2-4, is DVKVTQSSRYLVKRTGEKVFLECVQDMDHENMFWYRQDPGLGLRLIYFSYDVKMKEKGDIPEGYSVSREKKERFSLILESASTNQTSMYLCASSFVAKNIQYFGAGTRLSVL.

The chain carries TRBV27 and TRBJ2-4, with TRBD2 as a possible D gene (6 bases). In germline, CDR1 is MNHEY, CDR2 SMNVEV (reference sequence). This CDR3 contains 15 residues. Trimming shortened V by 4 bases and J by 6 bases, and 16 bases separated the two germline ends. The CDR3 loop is CASSSSGGERNIQYF. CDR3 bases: TGTGCCAGCAGTTCGTCGGGCGGGGAAAGAAACATTCAGTACTTC.

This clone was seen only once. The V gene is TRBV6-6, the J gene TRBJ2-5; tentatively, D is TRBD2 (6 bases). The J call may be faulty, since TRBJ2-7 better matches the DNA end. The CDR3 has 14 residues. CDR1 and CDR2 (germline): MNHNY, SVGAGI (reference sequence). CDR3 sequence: CASSWGERTYEQYF. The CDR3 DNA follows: TGTGCCAGCAGTTGGGGGGAGCGTACTTACGAGCAGTACTTC.

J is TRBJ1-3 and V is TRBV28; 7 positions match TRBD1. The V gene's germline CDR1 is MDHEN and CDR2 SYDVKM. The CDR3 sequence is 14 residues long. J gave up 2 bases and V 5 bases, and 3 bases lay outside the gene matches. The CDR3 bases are TGTGCCAGCAGTACCACAGGGGCTGGAAACACCATATATTTT. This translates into CASSTTGAGNTIYF.

CDR3 DNA sequence: TGTGCCAGCTCACCGGTCCGGGACAGGGGTCGCACTGCAACTAATGAAAAACTGTTTTTT. Encoded protein: CASSPVRDRGRTATNEKLFF. The V gene is TRBV18, the J gene TRBJ1-4; 10 bases line up with TRBD1. Germline-derived CDR1 and CDR2 are KGHSH and LQKENI. V was pared by 3 bases and J by 0 bases, with 13 bases of the junction left unmatched. This CDR3 comprises 20 residues.

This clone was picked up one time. CDR3 residues: CASSPPGRLNTGELFF. The CDR3 nucleotides are TGTGCCAGCAGCCCCCCGGGGAGACTGAACACCGGGGAGCTGTTTTTT. J is TRBJ2-2 and V is TRBV7-9, with D possibly matching TRBD2 (5 bases). Germline CDR1 is SEHNR and CDR2 is FQNEAQ (reference sequence). V was trimmed by 5 bases and J by 1 base, leaving 14 bases between them. The CDR3 is 16 amino acids.